This TCR beta chain appears in the sequencing data of a study of monozygotic twins with inflammatory bowel disease. Germline lookup yields CDR1 SGHRS and CDR2 YFSETQ. The CDR3 is made up of 16 amino acids. For each CDR3 protein, TCRdb gives one entry from its re-call of the 5' RACE reads, without DNA. Listed are roughly 330,000 distinct CDR3 sequences; approximately 2% falls within the top ten. This chain links TRBV5-1 with TRBJ2-6; TCRdb selects TRBD2, and the lack of DNA leaves this call unchecked. The sample taken for sequencing was blood. The sequence derives from a human donor with ulcerative colitis or Crohn's disease, or a healthy co-twin of an affected twin (not recorded which). Here the CDR3 reads CASSSGVGSGANVLTF.